This T cell receptor (beta chain) originates from a study of T cells in Graves' hyperthyroidism and ophthalmopathy. The study enrolled patients aged 18 to 65 with newly diagnosed hyperthyroidism of under 2 months' duration. The V and J ends lost 4 bases and 3 bases respectively, with 15 bases between them. Germline CDR1 and CDR2: MNHNS and SASEGT. The CDR3 has 15 residues. RNA transcripts gave rise to amplified TCR beta CDR3 regions. Researchers ran a first-round RT-PCR on the TCR CDR3 using the HTBI primer set. Each CDR3 protein is one row after TCRdb ran MiXCR on the multiplex PCR reads. The sample records hundreds of thousands of distinct CDR3 sequences, 46% being singletons.

This sequence was found in a woman aged 18 to 35 with Graves' hyperthyroidism. The J gene is TRBJ1-2, the V gene TRBV6-1; D unresolved. The sample consisted of peripheral blood or thyroid tissue (not recorded which). The chain's CDR3 is CASSGREVRYYGYTF. CDR3 coding DNA: TGTGCCAGCAGTGGACGGGAAGTCAGATACTATGGCTACACCTTC.